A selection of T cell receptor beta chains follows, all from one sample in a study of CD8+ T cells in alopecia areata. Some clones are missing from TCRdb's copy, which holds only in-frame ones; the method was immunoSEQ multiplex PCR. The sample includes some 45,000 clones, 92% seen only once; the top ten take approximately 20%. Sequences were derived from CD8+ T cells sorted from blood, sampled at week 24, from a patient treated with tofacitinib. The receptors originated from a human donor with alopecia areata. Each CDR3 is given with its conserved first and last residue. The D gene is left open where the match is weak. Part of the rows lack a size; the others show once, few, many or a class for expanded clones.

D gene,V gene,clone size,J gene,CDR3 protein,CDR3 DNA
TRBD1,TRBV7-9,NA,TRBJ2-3,CASSPLTGDLSTDTQYF,TGTGCCAGCAGCCCCCTCACAGGGGACCTCAGCACAGATACGCAGTATTTT
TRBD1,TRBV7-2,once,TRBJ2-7,CASSSDRGYEQYF,TGTGCCAGCAGCTCGGACAGGGGTTACGAGCAGTACTTC
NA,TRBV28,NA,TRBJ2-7,CASSLVYEQYF,TGTGCCAGCAGTTTGGTGTACGAGCAGTACTTC
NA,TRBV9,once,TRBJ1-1,CASSTLEPEAFF,TGTGCCAGCAGCACCTTGGAGCCAGAAGCTTTCTTT
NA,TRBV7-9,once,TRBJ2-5,CASSSEGKGVLGETQYF,TGTGCCAGCAGCTCGGAAGGAAAAGGAGTTTTAGGGGAGACCCAGTACTTC
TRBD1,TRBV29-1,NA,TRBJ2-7,CSVQDRGASYEQYF,TGCAGCGTTCAAGACAGGGGAGCATCCTACGAGCAGTACTTC
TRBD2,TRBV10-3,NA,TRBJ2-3,CAISEPGLAGSTDTQYF,TGTGCCATCAGTGAGCCGGGACTAGCGGGATCCACAGATACGCAGTATTTT
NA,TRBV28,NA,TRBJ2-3,CASSPFGGTDTQYF,TGTGCCAGCAGTCCTTTCGGGGGAACAGATACGCAGTATTTT
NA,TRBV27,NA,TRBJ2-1,CASSPGLSSYNEQFF,TGTGCCAGCAGTCCCGGACTGAGCTCCTACAATGAGCAGTTCTTC
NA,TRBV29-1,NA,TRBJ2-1,CSVVGSRAYNEQFF,TGCAGCGTGGTAGGCAGCCGAGCCTACAATGAGCAGTTCTTC
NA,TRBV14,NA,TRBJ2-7,CASSPKGGVHSYWGYEQYF,TGTGCCAGCAGCCCCAAGGGTGGGGTTCATAGTTATTGGGGATACGAGCAGTACTTC
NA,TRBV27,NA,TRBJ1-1,CATRDGGRDTEAFF,TGTGCCACCCGGGACGGGGGAAGGGACACTGAAGCTTTCTTT
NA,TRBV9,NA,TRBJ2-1,CASSEGGEINEQFF,TGTGCCAGCAGTGAAGGGGGGGAAATCAATGAGCAGTTCTTC
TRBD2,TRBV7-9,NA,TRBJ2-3,CASRRLAGGRIDTQYF,TGTGCCAGCAGGAGACTAGCGGGGGGCCGGATAGATACGCAGTATTTT
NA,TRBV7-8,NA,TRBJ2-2,CASSLTNRAQEFTGELFF,TGTGCCAGCAGCTTAACGAACCGGGCGCAGGAGTTCACCGGGGAGCTGTTTTTT
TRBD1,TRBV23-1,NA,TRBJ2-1,CASREQGYDEQFF,TGCGCCAGCAGGGAACAGGGGTACGATGAGCAGTTCTTC
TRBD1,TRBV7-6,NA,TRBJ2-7,CASSLPLIPGQKSSYEQYF,TGTGCCAGCAGCTTACCTCTCATCCCGGGACAGAAGAGCTCCTACGAGCAGTACTTC
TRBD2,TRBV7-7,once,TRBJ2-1,CASSASGLGTNEQFF,TGTGCTAGCAGCGCGAGCGGACTAGGGACTAATGAGCAGTTCTTC
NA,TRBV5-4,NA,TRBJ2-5,CASSLAYQGKLETQYF,TGTGCCAGCAGCTTGGCCTATCAAGGGAAGCTAGAGACCCAGTACTTC
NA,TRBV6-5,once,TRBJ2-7,CASFESSYEQYF,TGTGCCAGCTTTGAGAGCTCCTACGAGCAGTACTTC
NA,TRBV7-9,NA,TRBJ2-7,CASSFNQGAYEQYF,TGTGCCAGCAGCTTTAACCAGGGTGCCTACGAGCAGTACTTC
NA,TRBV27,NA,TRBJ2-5,CASSFRRAYGTQYF,TGTGCCAGCAGTTTTCGGAGGGCGTATGGGACCCAGTACTTC
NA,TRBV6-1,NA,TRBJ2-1,CAGGGHNEQFF,TGTGCCGGAGGGGGGCACAATGAGCAGTTCTTC
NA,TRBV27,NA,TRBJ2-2,CASRLWSGDTGELFF,TGTGCCAGCAGGCTCTGGTCTGGGGACACCGGGGAGCTGTTTTTT
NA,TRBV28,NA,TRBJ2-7,CASSLRTPPYEQYF,TGTGCCAGCAGTTTAAGGACGCCCCCCTACGAGCAGTACTTC
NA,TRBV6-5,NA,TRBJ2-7,CASSYSGFYEQYF,TGTGCCAGCAGTTACTCAGGTTTTTACGAGCAGTACTTC
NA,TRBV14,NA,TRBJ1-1,CASSLLQGSEAFF,TGTGCCAGCAGCCTTCTCCAGGGGTCTGAAGCTTTCTTT
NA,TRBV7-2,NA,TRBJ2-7,CASSSEGYEQYF,TGTGCCAGCAGCTCGGAGGGCTACGAGCAGTACTTC
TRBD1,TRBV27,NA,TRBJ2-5,CASSLWDSQETQYF,TGTGCCAGCAGTTTATGGGACAGCCAAGAGACCCAGTACTTC
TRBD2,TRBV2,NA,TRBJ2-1,CASSGFSGTSGDNEQFF,TGTGCCAGCAGCGGATTCTCCGGGACTAGCGGAGATAATGAGCAGTTCTTC
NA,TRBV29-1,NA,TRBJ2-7,CSVETGIYEQYF,TGCAGCGTTGAAACAGGGATCTACGAGCAGTACTTC
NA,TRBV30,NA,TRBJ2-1,CAWSAGPHNEQFF,TGTGCCTGGAGTGCGGGACCCCACAATGAGCAGTTCTTC
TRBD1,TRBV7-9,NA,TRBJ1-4,CASSFNRGPNEKLFF,TGTGCCAGCAGCTTCAACAGGGGGCCTAATGAAAAACTGTTTTTT
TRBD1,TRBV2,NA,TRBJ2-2,CASSELIAGGGGELFF,TGTGCCAGCAGTGAACTTATCGCAGGGGGTGGCGGGGAGCTGTTTTTT
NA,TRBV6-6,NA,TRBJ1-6,CASSLNQGSTHGLHF,TGTGCCAGCAGCTTAAACCAGGGCTCCACCCACGGCCTCCACTTT
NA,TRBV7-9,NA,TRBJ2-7,CASSSVTGNEQYF,TGTGCCAGCAGCTCAGTTACAGGGAACGAGCAGTACTTC
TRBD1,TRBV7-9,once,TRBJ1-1,CASSLWPGQGAVNTEAFF,TGTGCCAGCAGCTTATGGCCGGGACAGGGGGCAGTGAACACTGAAGCTTTCTTT
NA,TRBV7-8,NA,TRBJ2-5,CASSSGGLGRTQYF,TGTGCCAGCAGCTCCGGGGGGCTCGGGAGAACCCAGTACTTC
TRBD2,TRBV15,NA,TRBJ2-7,CATSTTTLTSTYEQYF,TGTGCCACCAGCACAACTACATTGACTAGCACCTACGAGCAGTACTTC
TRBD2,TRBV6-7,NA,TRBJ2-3,CARSGGLGSDTQYF,TGTGCCCGCTCGGGGGGACTAGGTTCAGATACGCAGTATTTT
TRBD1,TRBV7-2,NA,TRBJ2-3,CASSLATGTGTDTQYF,TGTGCCAGCAGCTTAGCGACAGGGACCGGCACAGATACGCAGTATTTT
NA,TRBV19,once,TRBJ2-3,CASRWDIGTDTQYF,TGTGCCAGTAGGTGGGACATCGGCACAGATACGCAGTATTTT
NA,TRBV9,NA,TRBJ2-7,CASSGLYSYEQYF,TGTGCCAGCAGCGGACTGTACTCCTACGAGCAGTACTTC
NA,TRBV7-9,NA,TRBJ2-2,CASSLLDRNTGELFF,TGTGCCAGCAGCTTACTGGACAGGAACACCGGGGAGCTGTTTTTT
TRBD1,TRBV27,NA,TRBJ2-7,CASSFPGQGTYEQYF,TGTGCCAGCAGTTTCCCGGGACAGGGTACCTACGAGCAGTACTTC
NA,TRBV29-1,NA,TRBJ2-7,CSVEEDGSSYEQYF,TGCAGCGTTGAAGAAGACGGGAGCTCCTACGAGCAGTACTTC
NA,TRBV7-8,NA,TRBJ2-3,CASSFLGVSTDTQYF,TGTGCCAGCAGCTTCTTGGGGGTTAGCACAGATACGCAGTATTTT
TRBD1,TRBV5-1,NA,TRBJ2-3,CASSFRDRTTDTQYF,TGCGCCAGCAGCTTTAGGGACAGAACCACAGATACGCAGTATTTT
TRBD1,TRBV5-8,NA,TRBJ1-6,CASSTWTGEDSPLHF,TGTGCCAGCAGCACGTGGACAGGGGAGGATTCACCCCTCCACTTT
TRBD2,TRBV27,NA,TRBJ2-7,CASQTTAGGVYEQYF,TGTGCCAGCCAAACCACCGCGGGGGGAGTCTACGAGCAGTACTTC
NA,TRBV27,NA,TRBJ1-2,CASSLSLAGQGYTF,TGTGCCAGCAGTTTATCGCTGGCAGGGCAAGGCTACACCTTC
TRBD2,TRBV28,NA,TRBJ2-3,CASRPAGDAAASDTQYF,TGTGCCAGCAGGCCCGCGGGGGACGCCGCCGCCTCAGATACGCAGTATTTT
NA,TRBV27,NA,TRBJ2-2,CASSFEQTNTGELFF,TGTGCCAGCAGTTTCGAACAGACAAACACCGGGGAGCTGTTTTTT
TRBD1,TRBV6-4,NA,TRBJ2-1,CASSDSNAGGNEQFF,TGTGCCAGCAGTGACTCGAATGCAGGGGGCAATGAGCAGTTCTTC
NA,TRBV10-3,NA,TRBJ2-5,CAISEAKEVTGSLQETQYF,TGTGCCATCAGTGAAGCCAAGGAGGTAACAGGTTCCCTCCAAGAGACCCAGTACTTC
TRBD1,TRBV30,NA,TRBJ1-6,CACTPGTASSPLHF,TGTGCCTGTACGCCCGGGACAGCTTCCTCACCCCTCCACTTT
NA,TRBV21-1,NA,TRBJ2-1,CASKRLAGSTEQFF,TGTGCCAGCAAAAGACTAGCGGGGTCGACTGAGCAGTTCTTC
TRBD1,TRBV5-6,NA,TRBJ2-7,CASSHNGQASYEQYF,TGTGCCAGCAGCCACAACGGACAGGCCTCCTACGAGCAGTACTTC
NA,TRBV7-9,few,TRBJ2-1,CASSQGGPYNEQFF,TGTGCCAGCAGCCAGGGGGGTCCCTACAATGAGCAGTTCTTC